Below are 29 T cell receptor beta chains sequenced from a single sample in a study of shared clonotypes between healthy human individuals. Naivety among CD8 cells was defined by CD45RO negativity and positive CCR7 selection, thereby excluding terminally differentiated effector memory CD45RA+ cells. The assay was immunoSEQ multiplex PCR, and TCRdb's table has in-frame clones only and misses some. The repertoire holds some 1,900,000 clones, with roughly 94% as singletons. Material: naive CD8+ T cells sorted from blood. Every receptor here comes from a man aged 18-30 years in good health.

The chain recombines TRBV23-1 with TRBJ2-7, with D perhaps TRBD2 (7 bases). TRBV23-1 is an open reading frame, and its role is uncertain. The CDR3 runs 12 residues. The CDR3 bases are TGCCAGAGGGGGAGGGGTTGCTACGAGCAGTACTTC. Protein sequence: CQRGRGCYEQYF.

The chain has TRBV30 and TRBJ2-4; 9 nucleotides agree with TRBD1. Germline V gene lookup returns CDR1 GTSNPN and CDR2 SVGIG (reference sequence). The CDR3 is made up of 15 amino acids. J gave up 7 bases and V 0 bases, and 7 bases lay outside the gene matches. As DNA, the CDR3 is TGTGCCTGGAGTGTAGAGGGACAGGGTTATAACATTCAGTACTTC. This encodes CAWSVEGQGYNIQYF.

The chain carries TRBV6-5 and TRBJ2-5, with D unresolved. Between the trimmed V and J ends, which lost 2 bases and 4 bases, there was a span of 14 bases. Germline V lookup: CDR1 MNHEY, CDR2 SVGAGI. CDR3 length: 15 amino acids. The CDR3 region has the DNA TGTGCCAGCAGTTACCTTGGACCCATTGGAGAGACCCAGTACTTC. Residues: CASSYLGPIGETQYF.

DNA of the CDR3: TGTGCCAGCAGCATAGACAGGGGGCGCACCGGGGAGCTGTTTTTT. Amino acid sequence: CASSIDRGRTGELFF. V usage is TRBV7-9 and J usage is TRBJ2-2, with TRBD1 identical over 10 bases. The V segment lost 5 bases and the J segment 4 bases; nucleotides outside the gene matches: 4. CDR1 and CDR2 (germline): SEHNR, FQNEAQ (reference sequence). CDR3 length equals 15 residues.

This rearrangement joins TRBV9 to TRBJ2-1, with D uncertain. Germline CDR1 is SGDLS and CDR2 is YYNGEE. The CDR3 is 12 residues long. The V and J ends lost 0 bases and 8 bases respectively, with 6 bases between them. The CDR3 coding sequence is TGTGCCAGCAGCGTAGTGGAAGATGAGCAGTTCTTC. It is translated as CASSVVEDEQFF.

The rearrangement joins TRBV27 to TRBJ1-6, with 8 bases aligning to TRBD1. Germline V lookup: CDR1 MNHEY, CDR2 SMNVEV (reference sequence). This CDR3 is built from 12 residues. V lost 9 bases and J lost 7; bases outside the gene matches: 2. The CDR3 spells CASRTGNSPLHF. The CDR3 bases are TGTGCCAGTAGGACAGGGAATTCACCCCTCCACTTT.

The J gene is TRBJ2-5, the V gene TRBV5-4; 14 nucleotides align to TRBD2. Trimming at V came to 3 bases and at J to 5 bases, leaving 3 bases not matched to a gene. The germline V gene has CDR1 SGHNT and CDR2 YYREEE (reference sequence). The CDR3 contains 15 residues. The DNA for the CDR3 is TGTGCCAGCAGCTCCCGACTAGCGGGAGGGGAGACCCAGTACTTC. It translates to CASSSRLAGGETQYF.

Of note for this clone: The same CDR3 can be traced to other DNA sequences in this sample. The CDR3 DNA reads as TGTGCCAGCTCGCCAGGGTACGAGCAGTACTTC. Its protein is CASSPGYEQYF. The chain carries TRBV18 and TRBJ2-7, with D maybe TRBD1 (5 bases). The germline V gene encodes CDR1 KGHSH and CDR2 LQKENI. The length of the CDR3 is 11 residues. V lost 6 bases and J lost 4, with 7 bases in between.

The J gene is TRBJ1-1, the V gene TRBV6-5, with TRBD1 as a possible D gene (5 bases). This CDR3 spans 14 amino acids. Germline CDR1 is MNHEY and CDR2 is SVGAGI. The ends were cut back, 5 bases at V and 2 bases at J, with 12 bases in the middle. As DNA, the CDR3 is TGTGCCAGCAGTGCCAGTAGGGGAAACACTGAAGCTTTCTTT. Translation gives CASSASRGNTEAFF.

The sample holds one count of this clone. The V call is TRBV12-5, the J call TRBJ2-1; perhaps TRBD1 as D (5 bases). V was shortened by 0 bases and J by 8 bases, with 8 bases between the two germline ends. The CDR3 length is 13 residues. The germline V gene has CDR1 LGHNT and CDR2 FRNRAP. The CDR3 loop reads CASGLVQGDEQFF. In DNA form, the CDR3 reads TGTGCTAGTGGTTTGGTCCAGGGCGATGAGCAGTTCTTC.

The gene calls are TRBV9 and TRBJ2-3; D possibly corresponds to TRBD1 (5 bases). V shed 2 bases and J shed 2 bases, with 12 bases lying between them. Looked up from germline, CDR1 is SGDLS and CDR2 is YYNGEE. This CDR3 spans 15 amino acids. The CDR3 reads CASSVWTRITDTQYF. In nucleotides, the CDR3 is TGTGCCAGCAGCGTCTGGACAAGAATCACAGATACGCAGTATTTT. Complete variable domain (other parts from reference TRBV9 and TRBJ2-3): DSGVTQTPKHLITATGQRVTLRCSPRSGDLSVYWYQQSLDQGLQFLIQYYNGEERAKGNILERFSAQQFPDLHSELNLSSLELGDSALYFCASSVWTRITDTQYFGPGTRLTVL.

Comment on this clone: Other DNA sequences in this specimen translate into the identical CDR3. The chain couples TRBV5-4 to TRBJ2-7, with D maybe TRBD2 (5 bases). Between the trimmed V and J ends, which lost 5 bases and 6 bases, there was a span of 12 bases. The germline V gene encodes CDR1 SGHNT and CDR2 YYREEE (reference sequence). The CDR3 covers 12 residues. CDR3 sequence (DNA): TGTGCCAGCAGTCTCGGGGTGGGCGAGCAGTACTTC. Its translation: CASSLGVGEQYF.

About this clone itself: In the same sample, other DNA sequences code for this CDR3. The chain combines TRBV20-1 with TRBJ2-5; D remains ambiguous. The germline V gene has CDR1 DFQATT and CDR2 SNEGSKA (reference sequence). Deletions cut 3 bases from V and 4 bases from J, with 3 bases between. The CDR3 consists of 10 residues. The CDR3 reads CSASGETQYF. CDR3 bases: TGCAGTGCTAGTGGAGAGACCCAGTACTTC.

V and J are TRBV15 and TRBJ1-6; the D gene is possibly TRBD1 (5 bases). In germline, CDR1 is LNHNV, CDR2 YYDKDF (reference sequence). The CDR3 loop spans 16 amino acids. Trimming shortened V by 0 bases and J by 5 bases, and 11 bases separated the two germline ends. The CDR3 here is CATSRDYGTDNSPLHF. CDR3 nucleotide sequence: TGTGCCACCAGCAGAGATTACGGGACCGATAATTCACCCCTCCACTTT.

For this clone: Other DNA sequences in this sample translate to the same CDR3. The chain recombines TRBV4-1 with TRBJ1-1, with 7 positions matching TRBD1. From germline, CDR1 is MGHRA and CDR2 YSYEKL. J was trimmed by 3 bases and V by 6 bases; bases with no gene match: 4. This CDR3 spans 13 amino acids. CDR3 protein: CASSDRVDTEAFF. CDR3 sequence (DNA): TGCGCCAGCAGTGACAGGGTTGACACTGAAGCTTTCTTT.

The V and J genes are TRBV5-1 and TRBJ1-2; D possibly corresponds to TRBD1 (5 bases). The CDR3 loop spans 14 amino acids. CDR1 is SGHRS, CDR2 YFSETQ, per germline. V lost 4 bases to trimming and J lost 3 bases, with 13 bases between them. CDR3 sequence reads: CASSAPDSHYGYTF. CDR3 coding DNA: TGCGCCAGCAGCGCTCCCGACAGTCACTATGGCTACACCTTC.

A single count supports this clone. This same CDR3 is encoded by further DNA sequences in the sample. The gene calls are TRBV27 and TRBJ2-1, with a possible D match to TRBD1 (6 bases). This CDR3 comprises 14 residues. Trimming shortened V by 3 bases and J by 4 bases, and 10 bases separated the two germline ends. The germline gives CDR1 MNHEY, CDR2 SMNVEV (reference sequence). For the CDR3, the DNA is TGTGCCAGCAGTTTGCGGACAGCATACAATGAGCAGTTCTTC. Residues: CASSLRTAYNEQFF.

A note on this clone: Other nucleotide sequences from this sample produce the same CDR3. The rearrangement joins TRBV5-4 to TRBJ2-7; D remains unclear. CDR3 length equals 15 residues. Trimming took off 4 bases at V and 0 bases at J, with 14 bases between the two ends. Germline V gene data show CDR1 as SGHNT and CDR2 as YYREEE (reference sequence). CDR3 protein: CASSPLGASSYEQYF. The CDR3 nucleotides read TGTGCCAGCAGCCCCCTGGGTGCAAGCTCCTACGAGCAGTACTTC.

This clone has just a few counts. Other DNA sequences in this specimen translate into the identical CDR3. V is TRBV4-3 and J is TRBJ2-5; D remains unclear. Deletions cut 1 base from V and 4 bases from J, with 7 bases between. The CDR3 is made up of 13 amino acids. Germline V gene lookup returns CDR1 LGHNA and CDR2 YSLEER. CDR3 coding DNA: TGCGCCAGCAGCCAAGGCTGGGGAGAGACCCAGTACTTC. Its protein is CASSQGWGETQYF.

V is TRBV2 and J is TRBJ2-5; 9 positions agree with TRBD2. The CDR3 loop spans 14 amino acids. The germline gives CDR1 SNHLY, CDR2 FYNNEI. Trimming at V came to 2 bases and at J to 9 bases, leaving 7 bases not matched to a gene. This CDR3 is CASSESLAGVSQYF. The CDR3 bases are TGTGCCAGCAGTGAAAGTTTAGCGGGGGTTTCCCAGTACTTC. Together with reference TRBV2 and TRBJ2-5, the CDR3 gives the full variable domain: EPEVTQTPSHQVTQMGQEVILRCVPISNHLYFYWYRQILGQKVEFLVSFYNNEISEKSEIFDDQFSVERPDGSNFTLKIRSTKLEDSAMYFCASSESLAGVSQYFGPGTRLLVL.

This clone was seen a few times. The chain employs TRBV16 and TRBJ1-3; D is ambiguous. CDR1 KGHSY and CDR2 FQNENV come from the germline V gene. This CDR3 contains 17 residues. With 7 bases removed from V and 0 bases from J, the gap between germline ends came to 19 bases. For the CDR3, the DNA is TGTGCCAGCACCCCCGCCGTAACCGACCTCTCTGGAAACACCATATATTTT. This gives the protein CASTPAVTDLSGNTIYF.

This clone is a singleton in its sample. The genes are TRBV14 and TRBJ2-3, with 10 bases lining up with TRBD2. The CDR3 is made up of 15 amino acids. Losses at the gene ends were 6 bases for V and 2 bases for J; bases not matched to a gene: 5. CDR1 and CDR2 (germline): SGHDN, FVKESK. The CDR3: CASSLAGAHTDTQYF. CDR3 DNA: TGTGCCAGCAGTCTAGCGGGGGCCCACACAGATACGCAGTATTTT. The whole variable domain, remainder taken from reference TRBV14 and TRBJ2-3, is EAGVTQFPSHSVIEKGQTVTLRCDPISGHDNLYWYRRVMGKEIKFLLHFVKESKQDESGMPNNRFLAERTGGTYSTLKVQPAELEDSGVYFCASSLAGAHTDTQYFGPGTRLTVL.

The J gene is TRBJ2-1, the V gene TRBV10-2; D unresolved. The CDR3 sequence is 13 residues long. Germline V CDR1 and CDR2: WSHSY, SAAADI. Trimming took 2 bases from V and 8 from J, leaving 10 bases between them. In DNA form, the CDR3 reads TGCGCCAGCAGTGAGAACACATGGGATGAGCAGTTCTTC. It translates to CASSENTWDEQFF.

This rearrangement joins TRBV9 to TRBJ2-1; D uncertain. CDR3 length equals 14 residues. Germline assignment: CDR1 SGDLS and CDR2 YYNGEE. V lost 0 bases and J lost 6, with 10 bases in between. DNA for the CDR3: TGTGCCAGCAGCGTAGGGGCAGTTGGCAATGAGCAGTTCTTC. Protein product: CASSVGAVGNEQFF.

The gene calls are TRBV9 and TRBJ2-2; perhaps TRBD1 as D (5 bases). V lost 4 bases and J lost 4, with 17 bases in between. Per germline, CDR1 SGDLS and CDR2 YYNGEE. The CDR3 spans 16 residues. CDR3 residues: CASSPTRGSFTGELFF. CDR3 sequence (DNA): TGTGCCAGCAGCCCTACAAGGGGAAGCTTCACCGGGGAGCTGTTTTTT.

This chain connects TRBV4-1 to TRBJ2-3, with 8 bases fitting TRBD1. Trimming removed 3 bases from V and 0 bases from J; junction bases left unmatched: 5. Germline CDR1 and CDR2: MGHRA and YSYEKL. The length of the CDR3 is 16 residues. The DNA for the CDR3 is TGCGCCAGCAGCCACCCAGGGGGCCAGAGCACAGATACGCAGTATTTT. This encodes CASSHPGGQSTDTQYF.

The V and J genes are TRBV10-3 and TRBJ2-2, with 8 bases that match TRBD1. The CDR3 length is 14 residues. V was clipped by 9 bases and J by 4 bases; unmatched bases: 7. Germline V gene sequence: CDR1 ENHRY, CDR2 SYGVKD. The CDR3 nucleotides read TGTGCCATTTCCTTAGGGACAGGCACCGGGGAGCTGTTTTTT. This translates into CAISLGTGTGELFF.

This chain joins TRBV27 and TRBJ2-3; the match to TRBD2 covers 10 bases. Germline trimming cut 6 bases from V and 2 bases from J; bases unmatched to any gene: 8. This CDR3 is built from 16 residues. Germline V gives CDR1 MNHEY, CDR2 SMNVEV (reference sequence). The CDR3 spells CASRTWTSGDTDTQYF. CDR3 in DNA: TGTGCCAGCAGAACTTGGACTAGCGGCGACACAGATACGCAGTATTTT.

The chain joins TRBV15 to TRBJ2-7; D may be TRBD1 (6 bases). The V and J ends lost 0 bases and 7 bases respectively, with 13 bases between them. The CDR3 sequence is 14 residues long. CDR1 is LNHNV, CDR2 YYDKDF, per germline (reference sequence). The DNA of the CDR3 is TGTGCCACCAGCAGAGATAGGGGGTTGGGTGAGCAGTACTTC. This gives the protein CATSRDRGLGEQYF.